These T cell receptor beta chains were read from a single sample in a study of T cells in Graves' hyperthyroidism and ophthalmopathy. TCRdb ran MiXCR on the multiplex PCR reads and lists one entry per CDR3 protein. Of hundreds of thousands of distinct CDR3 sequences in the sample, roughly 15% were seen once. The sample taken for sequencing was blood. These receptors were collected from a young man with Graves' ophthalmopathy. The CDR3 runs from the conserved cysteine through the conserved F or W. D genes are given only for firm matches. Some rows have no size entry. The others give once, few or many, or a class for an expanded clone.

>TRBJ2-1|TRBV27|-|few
TGTGCCAGCAGAATGGGACGGTGGGCTTACAATGAGCAGTTCTTC
CASRMGRWAYNEQFF
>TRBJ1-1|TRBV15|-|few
TGTGCCACCAGCAAAGGACAGCCGACCGAAGCTTTCTTT
CATSKGQPTEAFF
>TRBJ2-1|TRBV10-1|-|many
TGCGCCAGCAGTGTACGGAGCTCCTACAATGAGCAGTTCTTC
CASSVRSSYNEQFF
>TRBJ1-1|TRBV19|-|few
TGTGCCAGTAGTATAGTTAGAGAAGTAAACACTGAAGCTTTCTTT
CASSIVREVNTEAFF
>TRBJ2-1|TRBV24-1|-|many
TGTGCCGCAAGCGGGCGAAGGGGCCTCTCCTACAATGAGCAGTTCTTC
CAASGRRGLSYNEQFF
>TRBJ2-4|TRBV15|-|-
TGTGCCACCAGCTCAGGGGACCAGGGGTACATTCAGTACTTC
CATSSGDQGYIQYF
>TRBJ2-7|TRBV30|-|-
TGTGCCTGGAGCACTACCGACGAGCAGTACTTC
CAWSTTDEQYF
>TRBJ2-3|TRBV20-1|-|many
TGCAGCGAACTTCAGAGGTCAGATACGCAGTATTTT
CSELQRSDTQYF
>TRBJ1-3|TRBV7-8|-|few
TGTGCCAGCAGCTCTTCGGTCGGGGTATTTGCTGGAAACACCATATATTTT
CASSSSVGVFAGNTIYF
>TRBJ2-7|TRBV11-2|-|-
TGTGCCAGCAGCTTTTTTAGGGACTACGAGCAGTACTTC
CASSFFRDYEQYF
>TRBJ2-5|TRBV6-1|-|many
TGTGCCAGCAGTGATACTATGGGGAGGGAGACCCAGTACTTC
CASSDTMGRETQYF
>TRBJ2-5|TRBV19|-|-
TGTGCCAGTAGCAGACAGACAGAAGAGACCCAGTACTTC
CASSRQTEETQYF
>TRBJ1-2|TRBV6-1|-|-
TGTGCCAACTCGTGGGCTATCGATGGCTACACCTTC
CANSWAIDGYTF
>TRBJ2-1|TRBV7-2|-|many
TGTGCCAACACCCCCGGAGAGCCAGGGTCGCCCTCCTACAATGAGCAGTTCTTC
CANTPGEPGSPSYNEQFF
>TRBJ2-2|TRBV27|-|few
TGTGCCAGCAGACTCCAGGGAACCGGGGAGCTGTTTTTT
CASRLQGTGELFF
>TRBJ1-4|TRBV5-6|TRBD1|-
TGTGCCAGCAGCTACGGGACAGGGACAAAACTGTTTTTT
CASSYGTGTKLFF
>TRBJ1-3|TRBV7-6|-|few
TGTGCCAGCAGCGGCCGCCCTTCAAACACCATATATTTT
CASSGRPSNTIYF
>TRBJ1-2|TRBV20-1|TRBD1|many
TGCAGTCCACAGACAGGGCACTATGGCTACACCTTC
CSPQTGHYGYTF
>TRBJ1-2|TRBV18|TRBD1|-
TGTGCCAGCCCAGAAACAGGGGTAAACTATGGCTACACCTTC
CASPETGVNYGYTF
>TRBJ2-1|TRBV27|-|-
TGTGCCAGCGGGATTAGCGGCCACAATGAGCAGTTCTTC
CASGISGHNEQFF
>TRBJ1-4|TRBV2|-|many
TGTGCCAGCAGGGACAGAGGCGCAACTAATGAAAAACTGTTTTTT
CASRDRGATNEKLFF
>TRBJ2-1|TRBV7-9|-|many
TGTGCCAGCAGCTTACCCCTAGCTTCCTACAATGAGCAGTTCTTC
CASSLPLASYNEQFF
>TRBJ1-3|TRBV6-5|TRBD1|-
TGTGCCAGCAGTTACACGGACAGGGGTTGGGGAAACACCATATATTTT
CASSYTDRGWGNTIYF
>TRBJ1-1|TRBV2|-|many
TGTGCCAGCAGTGAAGAAGGGAACACTGAAGCTTTCTTT
CASSEEGNTEAFF
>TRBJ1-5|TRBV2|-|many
TGTGCCAGCATTGATGGAGGGGGGACGAATCAGCCCCAGCATTTT
CASIDGGGTNQPQHF
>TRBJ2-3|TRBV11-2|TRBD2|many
TGTGCCAGCAGCCCATGGGACTATAGCACAGATACGCAGTATTTT
CASSPWDYSTDTQYF
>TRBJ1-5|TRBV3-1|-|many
TGTGCCAGCAGCCCGACACAGGGCCATCAGCCCCAGCATTTT
CASSPTQGHQPQHF
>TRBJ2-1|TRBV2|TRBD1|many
TGTGCCAGCAGCGCTCGGACAGGGACCTACAATGAGCAGTTCTTC
CASSARTGTYNEQFF
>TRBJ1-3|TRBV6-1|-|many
TGTGCCAGCAGCCCAAAACACTCTGGAAACACCATATATTTT
CASSPKHSGNTIYF
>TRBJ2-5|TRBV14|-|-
TGTGCCAGCAGCCAAGTAACTGGAGGGAGGGAGACCCAGTACTTC
CASSQVTGGRETQYF
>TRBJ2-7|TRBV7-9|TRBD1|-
TGTGCCAGCAGCAGCTCCGGGACAGGGGGGACCTACGAGCAGTACTTC
CASSSSGTGGTYEQYF
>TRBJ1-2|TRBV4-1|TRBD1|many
TGCGCCAGCAGCTACCAAGGGACAGGGGGCTATGGCTACACCTTC
CASSYQGTGGYGYTF
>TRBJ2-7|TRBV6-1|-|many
TGTGCCAGCCGCCGGGATAGTCACGAGCAGTACTTC
CASRRDSHEQYF